This record concerns one T cell receptor beta chain sequence. This specimen comes from a study of technical replicates of blood from a few donors. CDR3 size: 13 residues. Trimming took off 6 bases at V and 5 bases at J, with 14 bases between the two ends. Germline V gene data show CDR1 as SGHRS and CDR2 as YFSETQ. Assay: immunoSEQ multiplex PCR; the TCRdb copy retains only in-frame clones and omits some. The sample has some 78,000 clones, around 94% seen once. This receptor was taken from a human donor in good health. The material sequenced was T cells isolated from PBMCs. The chain couples TRBV5-1 to TRBJ2-5; the D gene is possibly TRBD1 (6 bases). The CDR3 DNA reads TGCGCCAGCACCCAACAGGGTGGGGAGACCCAGTACTTC. Translated, it gives CASTQQGGETQYF. The full variable domain, with the rest looked up from reference TRBV5-1 and TRBJ2-5, is KAGVTQTPRYLIKTRGQQVTLSCSPISGHRSVSWYQQTPGQGLQFLFEYFSETQRNKGNFPGRFSGRQFSNSRSEMNVSTLELGDSALYLCASTQQGGETQYFGPGTRLLVL.